This T cell receptor beta chain was documented in a study of T cell changes during pregnancy in multiple sclerosis (dated by TCRdb to about 2019). With respect to the entire study: The study looked at changes in the T cell repertoire across pregnancy in women with multiple sclerosis.

A note on this clone: The antigen this receptor binds is unknown. No clone much larger than this one lies a single base away; base qualities are absent.

The CDR3 has 15 amino acids, counting the end cysteine and phenylalanine. Left in the record is the CDR3 DNA by itself, 45 bases read in frame from the first base. CDR1 SGDLS and CDR2 YYNGEE were looked up in the germline V gene. A distance of 15 bases separates the germline ends of V and J, which lose 0 bases and 5 bases respectively. The receptor library was made with the immunoSEQ multiplex PCR assay. Here the immuneACCESS table is served through TCRdb, limited to in-frame sequences with V and J called. Missing clones are a known gap in these copies; in checked studies unresolved V genes cover under half, and the rest lacks a known reason. The sample table lists 30,000 to 40,000 clones, approximately 90% of them with a count of one. The top ten hold 0.78% of the sample.

Recombination connected TRBV9 to TRBJ2-7; TRBD1 is a possible D gene, resting on 6 matching bases. This sample comprised CD4+ T cells from peripheral blood mononuclear cells, obtained after pregnancy. The sequence was obtained from a female donor in good health, enrolled as a control in a pregnancy study. The encoded CDR3 is CASSVAGEPSHEQYF. The DNA sequence is given as TGTGCCAGCAGCGTAGCAGGGGAACCCAGCCACGAGCAGTACTTC.